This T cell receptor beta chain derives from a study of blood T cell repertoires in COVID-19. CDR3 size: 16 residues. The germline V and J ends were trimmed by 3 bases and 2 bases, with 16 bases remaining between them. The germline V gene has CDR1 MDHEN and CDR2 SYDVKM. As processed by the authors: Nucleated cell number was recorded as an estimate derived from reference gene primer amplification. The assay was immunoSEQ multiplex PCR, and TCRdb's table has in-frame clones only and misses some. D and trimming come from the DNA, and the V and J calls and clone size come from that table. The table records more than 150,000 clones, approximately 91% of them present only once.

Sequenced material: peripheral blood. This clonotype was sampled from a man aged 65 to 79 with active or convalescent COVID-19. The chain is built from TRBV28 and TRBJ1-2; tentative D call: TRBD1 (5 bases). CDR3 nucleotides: TGTGCCAGCAGTTTCCGCTCGACAGCTCCAAACTATGGCTACACCTTC. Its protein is CASSFRSTAPNYGYTF.